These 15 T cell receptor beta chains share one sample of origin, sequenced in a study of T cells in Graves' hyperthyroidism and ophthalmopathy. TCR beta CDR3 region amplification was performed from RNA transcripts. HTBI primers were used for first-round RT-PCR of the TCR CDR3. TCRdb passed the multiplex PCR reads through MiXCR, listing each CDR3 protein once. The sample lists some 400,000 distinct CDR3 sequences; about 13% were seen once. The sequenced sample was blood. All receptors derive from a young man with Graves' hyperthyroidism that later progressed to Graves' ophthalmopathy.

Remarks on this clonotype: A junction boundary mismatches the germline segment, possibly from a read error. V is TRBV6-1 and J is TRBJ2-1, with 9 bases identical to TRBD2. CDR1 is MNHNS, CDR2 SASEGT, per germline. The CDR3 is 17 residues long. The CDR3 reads CASGERIAGALYNEQFF. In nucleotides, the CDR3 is TGTGCCAGCGGTGAACGGATAGCGGGGGCCCTATACAATGAGCAGTTCTTC.

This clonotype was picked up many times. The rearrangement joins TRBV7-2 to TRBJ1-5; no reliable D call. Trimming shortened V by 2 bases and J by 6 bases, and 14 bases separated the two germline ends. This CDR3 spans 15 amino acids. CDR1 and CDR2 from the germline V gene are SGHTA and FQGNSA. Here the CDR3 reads CASSLSGFGIQPQHF. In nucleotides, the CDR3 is TGTGCCAGCAGCTTATCAGGTTTTGGGATTCAGCCCCAGCATTTT.

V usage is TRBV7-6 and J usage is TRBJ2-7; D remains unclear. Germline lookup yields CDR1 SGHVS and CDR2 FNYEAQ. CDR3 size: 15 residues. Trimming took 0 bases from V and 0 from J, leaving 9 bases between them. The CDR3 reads CASSLALGNSYEQYF. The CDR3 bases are TGTGCCAGCAGCTTAGCGCTGGGTAACTCCTACGAGCAGTACTTC.

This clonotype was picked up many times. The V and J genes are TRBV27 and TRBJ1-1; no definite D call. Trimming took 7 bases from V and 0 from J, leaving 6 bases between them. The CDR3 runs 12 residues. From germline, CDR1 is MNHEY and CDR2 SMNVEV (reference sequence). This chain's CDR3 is CASKKMNTEAFF. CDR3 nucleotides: TGTGCCAGCAAAAAGATGAACACTGAAGCTTTCTTT.

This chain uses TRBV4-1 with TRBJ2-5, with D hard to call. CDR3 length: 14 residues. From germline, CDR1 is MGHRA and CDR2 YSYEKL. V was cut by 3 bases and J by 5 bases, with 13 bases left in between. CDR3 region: CASSQGNFRETQYF. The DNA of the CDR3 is TGCGCCAGCAGCCAGGGTAATTTCCGTGAGACCCAGTACTTC.

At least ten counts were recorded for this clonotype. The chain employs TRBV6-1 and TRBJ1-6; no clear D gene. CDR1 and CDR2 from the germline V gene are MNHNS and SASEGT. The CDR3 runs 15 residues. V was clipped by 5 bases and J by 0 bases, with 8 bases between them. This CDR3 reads CASSLGSSYNSPLHF. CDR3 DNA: TGTGCCAGCAGTTTGGGGAGCTCCTATAATTCACCCCTCCACTTT.

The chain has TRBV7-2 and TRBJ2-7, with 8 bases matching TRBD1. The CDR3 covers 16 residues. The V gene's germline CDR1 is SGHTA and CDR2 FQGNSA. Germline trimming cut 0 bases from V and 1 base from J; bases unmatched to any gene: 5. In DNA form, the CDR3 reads TGTGCCAGCAGCTTAGCTAGTGGGACAGGATCCTACGAGCAGTACTTC. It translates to CASSLASGTGSYEQYF.

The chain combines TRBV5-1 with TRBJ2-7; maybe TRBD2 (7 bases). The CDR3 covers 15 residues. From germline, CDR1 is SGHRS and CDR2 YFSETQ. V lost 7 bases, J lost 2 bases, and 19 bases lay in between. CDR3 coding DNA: TGCGCCAGCGGAGTTGGGAGGGGGAAGACCTACGAGCAGTACTTC. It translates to CASGVGRGKTYEQYF.

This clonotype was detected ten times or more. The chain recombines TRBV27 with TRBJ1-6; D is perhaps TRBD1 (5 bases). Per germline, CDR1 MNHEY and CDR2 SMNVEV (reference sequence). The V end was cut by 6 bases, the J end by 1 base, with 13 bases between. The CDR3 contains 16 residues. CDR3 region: CASRGVERSYNSPLHF. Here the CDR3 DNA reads TGTGCCAGCAGGGGGGTGGAGAGGTCCTATAATTCACCCCTCCACTTT.

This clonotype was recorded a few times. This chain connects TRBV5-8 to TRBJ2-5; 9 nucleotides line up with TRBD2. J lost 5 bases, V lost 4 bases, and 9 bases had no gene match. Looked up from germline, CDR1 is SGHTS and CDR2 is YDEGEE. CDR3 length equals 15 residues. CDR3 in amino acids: CASSARGGAWETQYF. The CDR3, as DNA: TGTGCCAGCAGCGCCCGCGGGGGGGCCTGGGAGACCCAGTACTTC. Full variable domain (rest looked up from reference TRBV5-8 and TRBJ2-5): EAGVTQSPTHLIKTRGQQATLRCSPISGHTSVYWYQQALGLGLQFLLWYDEGEERNRGNFPPRFSGRQFPNYSSELNVNALELEDSALYLCASSARGGAWETQYFGPGTRLLVL.

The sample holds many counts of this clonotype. The CDR3: CSARAGYGYTF. In DNA form, the CDR3 reads TGCAGTGCTAGAGCGGGGTATGGCTACACCTTC. This chain uses TRBV20-1 with TRBJ1-2; D is ambiguous. Germline V gene data show CDR1 as DFQATT and CDR2 as SNEGSKA (reference sequence). V gave up 1 base and J gave up 5 bases, with 5 bases separating them. The CDR3 consists of 11 residues.

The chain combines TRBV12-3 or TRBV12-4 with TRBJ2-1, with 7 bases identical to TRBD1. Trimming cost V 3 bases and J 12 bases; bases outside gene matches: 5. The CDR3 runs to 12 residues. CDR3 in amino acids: CASSLTGNWQFF. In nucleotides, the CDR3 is TGTGCCAGCAGTTTGACAGGGAATTGGCAGTTCTTC.

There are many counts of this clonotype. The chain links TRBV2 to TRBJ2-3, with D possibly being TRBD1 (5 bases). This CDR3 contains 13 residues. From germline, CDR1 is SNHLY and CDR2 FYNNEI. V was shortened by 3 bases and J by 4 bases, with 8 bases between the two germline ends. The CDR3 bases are TGTGCCAGCAGTGAGCAGGGCGCAGATACGCAGTATTTT. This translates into CASSEQGADTQYF.

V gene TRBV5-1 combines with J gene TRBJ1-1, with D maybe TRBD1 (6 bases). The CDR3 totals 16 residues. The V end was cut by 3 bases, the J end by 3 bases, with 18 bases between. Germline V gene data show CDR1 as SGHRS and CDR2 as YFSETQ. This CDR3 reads CASSSPGTHWDTEAFF. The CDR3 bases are TGCGCCAGCAGCTCACCCGGGACACATTGGGACACTGAAGCTTTCTTT. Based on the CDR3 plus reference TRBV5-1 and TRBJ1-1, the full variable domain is KAGVTQTPRYLIKTRGQQVTLSCSPISGHRSVSWYQQTPGQGLQFLFEYFSETQRNKGNFPGRFSGRQFSNSRSEMNVSTLELGDSALYLCASSSPGTHWDTEAFFGQGTRLTVV.

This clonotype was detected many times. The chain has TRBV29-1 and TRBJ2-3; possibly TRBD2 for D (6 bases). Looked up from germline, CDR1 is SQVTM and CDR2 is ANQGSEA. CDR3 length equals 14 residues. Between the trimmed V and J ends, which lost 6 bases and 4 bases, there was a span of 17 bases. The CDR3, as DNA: TGCAGCGTGGCGGGACTCCCCCAGCCAGATACGCAGTATTTT. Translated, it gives CSVAGLPQPDTQYF.